This T cell receptor beta chain was profiled in a study of beta chain features in type 1 diabetes. This CDR3 is built from 11 residues. The germline V and J ends were trimmed by 3 bases and 4 bases, with 5 bases remaining between them. Germline CDR1 SGHRS, CDR2 YFSETQ. The investigators reverse transcribed all of the isolated RNA, so they sequenced expressed TCRB transcripts. Generated by immunoSEQ multiplex PCR, the TCRdb table keeps only in-frame clones and is missing some. This table holds under 400,000 clones, 14% found once. This clone was found a few times. The chain is built from TRBV5-1 and TRBJ2-7; no clear D. This receptor was taken from a man younger than 40 in good health. The sequencing sample was made of central memory CD4+ T cells from blood. CDR3 sequence: CASSCEYEQYV. The CDR3 bases are TGCGCCAGCAGCTGCGAATACGAGCAGTACGTC.